These 14 T cell receptor beta chains were sequenced from one sample in a study of T-cell reconstitution after alpha-beta-depleted transplantation in children. The library targeted TCRbeta and was prepared with unique molecular identifiers. MiXCR was run by TCRdb on the PCR reads, yielding one entry per CDR3 protein. The repertoire holds about 100,000 distinct CDR3 sequences, with approximately 5.4% as singletons. Material: PBMCs, mostly from graft donor cells, obtained 60 days after TCRalphabeta/CD19-depleted stem cell transplant. The receptors here all came from a female patient younger than 10 who had a stem cell transplant for Fanconi anemia, so the T cells may come from the graft donor.

This clonotype was counted a few times. The chain joins TRBV28 to TRBJ1-6; 7 nucleotides agree with TRBD1. This CDR3 is built from 16 residues. CDR1 is MDHEN, CDR2 SYDVKM, per germline. The ends lost 8 bases at V and 5 bases at J; junction bases unmatched: 12. DNA for the CDR3: TGTGCCAGCTCCCATAGACTGGGACAGAATAATTCACCCCTCCACTTT. Protein: CASSHRLGQNNSPLHF.

In its sample, this clonotype was seen a few times. The chain joins TRBV20-1 to TRBJ2-3; 7 positions match TRBD2. Germline V gives CDR1 DFQATT, CDR2 SNEGSKA (reference sequence). V shed 1 base, J shed 2 bases, and the junction held 21 bases outside the gene matches. CDR3 length: 20 residues. The CDR3, as DNA: TGCAGTGCTAGAGTTGGATTTAGCGGGTCACCACCGACCCCCACAGATACGCAGTATTTT. The encoded protein is CSARVGFSGSPPTPTDTQYF.

This clonotype was detected a few times. V usage is TRBV3-1 and J usage is TRBJ2-7; 9 nucleotides match TRBD1. J lost 3 bases, V lost 1 base, and 7 bases had no gene match. The CDR3 sequence is 16 residues long. The germline V gene has CDR1 LGHDT and CDR2 YNNKEL (reference sequence). In DNA, the CDR3 is TGTGCCAGCAGCCAAGTCACCCCGGGACAGGGCTACGAGCAGTACTTC. It is translated as CASSQVTPGQGYEQYF.

The sample holds a few counts of this clonotype. V and J are TRBV29-1 and TRBJ2-7; TRBD1 matches at 8 bases. The CDR3 has 15 amino acids. The V gene's germline CDR1 is SQVTM and CDR2 ANQGSEA. V lost 4 bases and J lost 2; bases outside the gene matches: 10. In DNA, the CDR3 is TGCAGCGTTGTTGGTGAAGGACAGGGTCCCTACGAGCAGTACTTC. Translated, it gives CSVVGEGQGPYEQYF.

This clonotype occurred many times. The chain is built from TRBV24-1 and TRBJ2-3; 7 nucleotides match TRBD2. Losses at the gene ends were 4 bases for V and 4 bases for J; bases not matched to a gene: 13. The CDR3 extends over 17 amino acids. The germline gives CDR1 KGHDR, CDR2 SFDVKD. The CDR3 DNA reads as TGTGCCACCAGTGACCGTGGGGGGGTCGACGGTGCAGATACGCAGTATTTT. Its translation: CATSDRGGVDGADTQYF.

This clonotype has ten or more counts. This sequence joins TRBV20-1 and TRBJ2-2, with D possibly TRBD1 on 6 matching bases. Germline CDR1 DFQATT, CDR2 SNEGSKA (reference sequence). Trimming stripped 1 base from V and 1 base from J, with 13 bases between. CDR3 length: 16 amino acids. The CDR3 DNA sequence: TGCAGTGCTAGAGGCTGGACAGCTTGGAACACCGGGGAGCTGTTTTTT. It is translated as CSARGWTAWNTGELFF.

There are many counts of this clonotype. The rearrangement joins TRBV29-1 to TRBJ2-7; 7 nucleotides line up with TRBD1. V was clipped by 5 bases and J by 2 bases; unmatched bases: 3. This CDR3 has 12 residues. Germline assignment: CDR1 SQVTM and CDR2 ANQGSEA. The CDR3 nucleotides are TGCAGCGTTCAGGGGGTAGCCTACGAGCAGTACTTC. Translated: CSVQGVAYEQYF.

The chain recombines TRBV5-6 with TRBJ2-5; D possibly corresponds to TRBD1 (5 bases). Germline-derived CDR1 and CDR2 are SGHDT and YYEEEE. Between the trimmed V and J ends, which lost 7 bases and 5 bases, there was a span of 21 bases. CDR3 length equals 15 residues. This chain's CDR3 is CASATLPDIRETQYF. The CDR3 DNA is TGTGCCAGCGCGACCCTCCCGGACATACGGGAGACCCAGTACTTC.

V usage is TRBV11-1 and J usage is TRBJ2-7; 12 bases line up with TRBD2. This CDR3 region has 19 residues. CDR1 is SGHAT, CDR2 FQDESV, per germline (reference sequence). V dropped 4 bases and J dropped 7; count of bases not matched to a gene: 20. The CDR3 loop reads CASSSVRELAGGSLQEQYF. CDR3 nucleotides: TGTGCCAGCAGCTCAGTTCGTGAACTAGCGGGAGGATCTCTACAAGAGCAGTACTTC.

In its sample, this clonotype ranks as medium-sized (0.01 to 0.1%). V gene TRBV18 combines with J gene TRBJ2-5, with no clear D. V shed 6 bases and J shed 2 bases, with 7 bases lying between them. CDR1 and CDR2 from the germline V gene are KGHSH and LQKENI. The CDR3 has 12 residues. CDR3 sequence reads: CASSIPQETQYF. The CDR3 bases are TGTGCCAGCTCGATCCCGCAAGAGACCCAGTACTTC.

Many counts were recorded for this clonotype. The chain links TRBV12-3 or TRBV12-4 to TRBJ2-2, with 7 bases that match TRBD1. The J segment lost 3 bases and the V segment lost 5 bases, leaving 6 bases of the junction unmatched. The CDR3 covers 15 residues. As DNA, the CDR3 is TGTGCCAGCAGTCCACAGGGGTCCTACACCGGGGAGCTGTTTTTT. It translates to CASSPQGSYTGELFF.

There are many counts of this clonotype. The J gene is TRBJ2-7, the V gene TRBV12-3 or TRBV12-4, with no clear D. This CDR3 spans 13 amino acids. V was cut by 1 base and J by 9 bases, with 13 bases left in between. CDR3 region: CASSLDPVVGQYF. The CDR3 coding sequence is TGTGCCAGCAGTTTAGACCCGGTTGTGGGGCAGTACTTC.

This clonotype was recorded at least ten times. CDR3 region: CASSPQTSTDEQFF. The DNA of the CDR3 is TGTGCCAGCAGCCCCCAAACGTCGACGGATGAGCAGTTCTTC. V is TRBV7-3 and J is TRBJ2-1, with D unresolved. The CDR3 totals 14 residues. The V gene lost 5 bases and the J gene lost 8 bases, with 16 bases spanning the gap. Germline loops: CDR1 SGHTA, CDR2 FQGTGA.

There are many counts of this clonotype. The chain recombines TRBV2 with TRBJ2-7; D possibly matches TRBD1 or TRBD2 (5 bases each). Trimming stripped 2 bases from V and 8 bases from J, with 7 bases between. The germline V gene has CDR1 SNHLY and CDR2 FYNNEI. The CDR3 loop spans 11 amino acids. The CDR3 bases are TGTGCCAGCAGTGAACCGGGACAGCAGTACTTC. Its protein product is CASSEPGQQYF.